Included here is one T cell receptor (beta chain) sequence, with context. Per the authors' pipeline: Researchers report that nucleated cell counts were estimated from reference gene primer amplification. The method was immunoSEQ multiplex PCR; TCRdb's version includes in-frame clones alone and lacks a portion of them. V and J calls and clone size follow that table, whereas D and trimming were derived from the DNA. The repertoire holds fewer than 200,000 clones, with less than 85% as singletons. This sample is part of a study of blood T cell repertoires in COVID-19. Study-level information: PBMCs, B-cell-depleted T cells, or T cells provided the cDNA or gDNA that made up the material.

The germline V gene has CDR1 MNHEY and CDR2 SVGEGT. J lost 6 bases, V lost 5 bases, and 9 bases had no gene match. The CDR3 extends over 15 amino acids. The chain employs TRBV6-2 or TRBV6-3 and TRBJ2-1, with 8 bases identical to TRBD2. Sequencing was performed on peripheral blood. The receptor comes from a woman aged 55-69 years with COVID-19, enrolled during active disease. This chain's CDR3 is CASSPSLTSANEQFF. For the CDR3, the DNA is TGTGCCAGCAGTCCGTCACTGACTAGCGCCAATGAGCAGTTCTTC.